Here is one T cell receptor (beta chain) with its context. Its antigen is not identified. This CDR3 is built from 13 residues. V was pared by 8 bases and J by 8 bases, with 9 bases of the junction left unmatched. Germline V CDR1 and CDR2: MNHEY, SVGAGI. Since all of the isolated RNA was reverse transcribed, expressed TCRB transcripts were what got sequenced. The average read count of naive, central memory and regulatory T cell samples was a few million. Clones were read by immunoSEQ multiplex PCR, and TCRdb kept only the in-frame ones, dropping some. The sample carries 85,000 to 110,000 clones, 25% to 35% recorded once. These data come from a study of beta chain features in type 1 diabetes. Study-level background: All samples together contributed 90 million to 110 million sorted cells for examination.

Regarding the study as a whole: A moderate, significant TCRB CDR3 shortening appeared in type 1 diabetes across four CD4+ subsets. More deletions and fewer insertions at VDJ junctions were found in patients with type 1 diabetes. TCRB repertoires of naive, central memory and Treg cells appeared more similar among patients than among healthy donors.

The sequenced sample consisted of central memory CD4+ T cells from blood. The receptor was derived from a woman under 30 with type 1 diabetes. The rearrangement joins TRBV6-5 to TRBJ1-2, with 9 positions matching TRBD1. The CDR3 sequence: CASGKQGALGYTF. In DNA, the CDR3 is TGTGCCAGCGGAAAACAGGGGGCGCTGGGCTACACCTTC.